This TCR beta chain was recorded in a study of T cell responses to AZD1222 COVID-19 vaccine. Study in general: Pooling was applied to second doses at about 4 or about 12 weeks. Whole-study results and caveats: The study sampled repertoires only after the peak T cell response.

Clones were read by immunoSEQ multiplex PCR, and TCRdb kept only the in-frame ones, dropping some. The table shows more than 95,000 clones, with approximately 88% occurring only once. Comments on this clone: Its specificity is not known.

This TCR derives from an adult in good health. Material: peripheral blood, obtained on day 0 of AZD1222 vaccination.

The CDR3 loop reads CASSYGTGLYEQYF. The CDR3 DNA reads as TGTGCCAGCAGCTACGGGACAGGGCTCTACGAGCAGTACTTC. The gene calls are TRBV7-2 and TRBJ2-7; 9 bases fit TRBD1. The CDR3 contains 14 residues. CDR1 and CDR2 (germline): SGHTA, FQGNSA. V was clipped by 4 bases and J by 3 bases; unmatched bases: 4.